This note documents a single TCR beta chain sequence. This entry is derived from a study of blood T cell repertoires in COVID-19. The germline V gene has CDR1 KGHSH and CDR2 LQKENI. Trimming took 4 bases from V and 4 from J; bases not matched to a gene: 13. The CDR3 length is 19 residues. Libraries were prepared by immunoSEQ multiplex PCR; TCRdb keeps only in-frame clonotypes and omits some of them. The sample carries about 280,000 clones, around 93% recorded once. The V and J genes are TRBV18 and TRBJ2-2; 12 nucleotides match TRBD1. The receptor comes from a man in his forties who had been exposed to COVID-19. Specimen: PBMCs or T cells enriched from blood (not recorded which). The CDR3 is CASSRSAGQGASGTGELFF. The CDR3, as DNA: TGTGCCAGCTCACGCTCGGCGGGACAGGGGGCGAGTGGCACCGGGGAGCTGTTTTTT. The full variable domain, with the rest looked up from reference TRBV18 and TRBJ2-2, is NAGVMQNPRHLVRRRGQEARLRCSPMKGHSHVYWYRQLPEEGLKFMVYLQKENIIDESGMPKERFSAEFPKEGPSILRIQQVVRGDSAAYFCASSRSAGQGASGTGELFFGEGSRLTVL.